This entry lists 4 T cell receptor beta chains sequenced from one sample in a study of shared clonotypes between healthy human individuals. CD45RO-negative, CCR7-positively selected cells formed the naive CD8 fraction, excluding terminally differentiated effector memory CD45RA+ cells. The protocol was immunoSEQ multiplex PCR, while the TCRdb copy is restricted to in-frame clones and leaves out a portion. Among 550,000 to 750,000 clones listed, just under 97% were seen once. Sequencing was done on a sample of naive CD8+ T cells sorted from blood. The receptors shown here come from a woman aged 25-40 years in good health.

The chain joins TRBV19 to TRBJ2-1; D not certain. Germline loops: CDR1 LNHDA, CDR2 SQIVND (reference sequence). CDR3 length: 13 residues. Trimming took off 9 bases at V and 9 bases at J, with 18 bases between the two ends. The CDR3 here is CASATSFVGEQFF. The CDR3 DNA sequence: TGTGCCAGCGCCACCTCTTTTGTAGGTGAGCAGTTCTTC. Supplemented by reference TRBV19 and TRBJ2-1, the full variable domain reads DGGITQSPKYLFRKEGQNVTLSCEQNLNHDAMYWYRQDPGQGLRLIYYSQIVNDFQKGDIAEGYSVSREKKESFPLTVTSAQKNPTAFYLCASATSFVGEQFFGPGTRLTVL.

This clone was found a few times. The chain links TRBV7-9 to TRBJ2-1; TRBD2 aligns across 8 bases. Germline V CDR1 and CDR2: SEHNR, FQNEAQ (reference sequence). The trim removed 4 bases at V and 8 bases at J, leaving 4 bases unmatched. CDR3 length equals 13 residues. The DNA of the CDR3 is TGTGCCAGCAGCTCCACTAGCGGCGATGAGCAGTTCTTC. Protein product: CASSSTSGDEQFF.

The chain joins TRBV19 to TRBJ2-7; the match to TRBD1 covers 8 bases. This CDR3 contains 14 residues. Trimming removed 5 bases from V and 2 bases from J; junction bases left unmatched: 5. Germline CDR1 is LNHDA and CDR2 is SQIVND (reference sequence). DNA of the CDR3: TGTGCCAGTAGTCCCGGGACAGGAACCTACGAGCAGTACTTC. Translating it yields CASSPGTGTYEQYF.

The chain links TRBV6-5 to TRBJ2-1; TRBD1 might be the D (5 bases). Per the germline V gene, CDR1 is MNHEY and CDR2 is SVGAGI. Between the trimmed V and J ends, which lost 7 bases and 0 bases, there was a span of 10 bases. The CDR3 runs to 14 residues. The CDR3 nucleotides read TGTGCCAGCAAGACAGAGAGCTCCTACAATGAGCAGTTCTTC. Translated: CASKTESSYNEQFF.